The rows below give T cell receptor beta chains drawn from one sample of a study of T cell repertoires in ileal Crohn's disease. Method: immunoSEQ multiplex PCR; TCRdb's copy keeps in-frame clones and lacks some. The sample contains some 11,000 clones, around 70% of which appear only once. Sequencing was performed on ileal tissue. Every receptor here comes from an adult with Crohn's disease. Both conserved end residues are part of each CDR3. The D gene is left open where the match is weak. Rows may omit the clone size; those that give it use once, few, many or a size class.

TRBV11-2	NA	TRBJ1-1	TRBD1	TGTGCCAGCAGCCGGGAGGGGGCCGTGAACACTGAAGCTTTCTTT	CASSREGAVNTEAFF
TRBV6-1	NA	TRBJ2-3	TRBD2	TGTGCCAGCAGCTGGGGCGGGAGTGGAGATACGCAGTATTTT	CASSWGGSGDTQYF
TRBV19	few	TRBJ2-3	TRBD1	TGTGCCAGTAGTCCCTACAGGGGAAGGCCAGATACGCAGTATTTT	CASSPYRGRPDTQYF
TRBV5-6	NA	TRBJ2-3	TRBD1	TGTGCCAGCAGCTTATGGGACAGTCCCGAGGGCACAGATACGCAGTATTTT	CASSLWDSPEGTDTQYF
TRBV4-1	NA	TRBJ2-7	NA	TGCGCCAGCAGCAAACCCGGGAACTCCTACGAGCAGTACTTC	CASSKPGNSYEQYF
TRBV4-1	NA	TRBJ2-7	TRBD2	TGCGCCAGCAGCCAAAACATGGGACTAGCGGGAGGCGAGCAGTACTTC	CASSQNMGLAGGEQYF
TRBV2	NA	TRBJ2-1	TRBD2	TGTGCCAGCAGTGGAGGGACTAGCGTAAAGCAGACGTTGCAGTTCTTC	CASSGGTSVKQTLQFF
TRBV11-3	NA	TRBJ2-1	NA	TGTGCCAGCAGCTCTATAGGGGCCCATAGAGGTGAGCAGTTCTTC	CASSSIGAHRGEQFF
TRBV2	NA	TRBJ1-5	NA	TGTGCCAGCAGTGATAAAACACCAAATCAGCCCCAGCATTTT	CASSDKTPNQPQHF
TRBV25-1	NA	TRBJ1-2	TRBD1	TGTGCCAGCAGTGACTCAACTACAGGGGGTTGGGGCTACACCTTC	CASSDSTTGGWGYTF
TRBV1	NA	TRBJ2-1	NA	TGCACCAGCAGCCAAGCATGGTGCCTAGGGGCCTACAATGAGCAGTTCTTC	CTSSQAWCLGAYNEQFF
TRBV7-9	NA	TRBJ1-5	TRBD1	TGTGCCAGCAGCCCACAGGGGGCTGATCAGTCCCAGCATTTT	CASSPQGADQSQHF
TRBV30	NA	TRBJ1-1	NA	TGTGCCGGGGGGGAGAGTCGGGCTTTT	CAGGESRAF
TRBV6-6	few	TRBJ2-6	TRBD2	TGTGCCGGCGGGGGGGCCCCAAGGTCTGGGGCCAACGTCCTGACTTTC	CAGGGAPRSGANVLTF
TRBV4-3	few	TRBJ2-3	TRBD1	TGCGCCAGCAGCCAAGAGGGGACAGACACAGATACGCAGTATTTT	CASSQEGTDTDTQYF
TRBV27	NA	TRBJ1-1	TRBD1	TGTGCCAGCAGTATCTCGACAGGGGGCTGGACTGAAGCTTTCTTT	CASSISTGGWTEAFF
TRBV5-1	NA	TRBJ2-7	NA	TGCGCCAGCAGCGTCACAGGGTTCTACGAGCAGTACTTC	CASSVTGFYEQYF
TRBV6-1	once	TRBJ2-7	NA	TGTGCCAGCAGGGGCAGTTTCACCTCCTACGAGCAGTACTTC	CASRGSFTSYEQYF
TRBV29-1	NA	TRBJ1-2	TRBD1	TGCAGCGTGGAGGACAGGGCGGCATATGGCTACACCTTC	CSVEDRAAYGYTF
TRBV4-1	few	TRBJ2-7	TRBD1	TGCGCCAGCAGCCTTTCACAGGGGTACGAGCAGTACTTC	CASSLSQGYEQYF
TRBV30	NA	TRBJ1-3	NA	TGTGCCTGGAGTTCTCAGGTGGGAAACACCATATATTTT	CAWSSQVGNTIYF
TRBV30	NA	TRBJ1-4	NA	TGTGCCTGGAGTGTAAAAGGTGGAGGAAAACTGTTTTTT	CAWSVKGGGKLFF
TRBV7-9	few	TRBJ1-4	NA	TGTGCCAGCAGCTCCGAAATAGCAGGGTCTGGTGAAAAACTGTTTTTT	CASSSEIAGSGEKLFF
TRBV7-8	NA	TRBJ1-1	NA	TGTGCCAGCAGTTTTTACAGCATGAACACTGAAGCTTTCTTT	CASSFYSMNTEAFF
TRBV29-1	NA	TRBJ1-2	TRBD1	TGCAGCGTGGGACAGGGTGGCACCTTC	CSVGQGGTF
TRBV19	NA	TRBJ2-3	NA	TGTGCCAGTACCAAAGGAGAGACTACCACAGATACGCAGTATTTT	CASTKGETTTDTQYF
TRBV6-5	NA	TRBJ1-5	NA	TGTGCCAGCGGTTCGGGGTATCAGCCCCAGCATTTT	CASGSGYQPQHF
TRBV5-1	NA	TRBJ2-3	NA	TGCGCCAGCAGCTACCGACAGCCAGCAGATACGCAGTATTTT	CASSYRQPADTQYF